These 13 T cell receptor beta chains came from one sample sequenced in a study of blood T cell repertoires in COVID-19. Measured with immunoSEQ multiplex PCR; TCRdb has only the in-frame clones, and not every one. The sample shows around 80,000 clones, around three quarters of them seen only once. Specimen: peripheral blood. These receptors were taken from a man aged 45-60 years with active or convalescent COVID-19.

The V and J genes are TRBV6-1 and TRBJ1-2; D uncertain. Trimming left V 2 bases short and J 7 bases short, with 8 bases between. The V gene's germline CDR1 is MNHNS and CDR2 SASEGT. The CDR3 is 12 amino acids. CDR3 loop: CASSESAGGYTF. CDR3 coding DNA: TGTGCCAGCAGTGAATCCGCGGGTGGCTACACCTTC.

V and J are TRBV2 and TRBJ1-5, with D perhaps matching TRBD1 (5 bases). Per the germline V gene, CDR1 is SNHLY and CDR2 is FYNNEI. Trimming stripped 7 bases from V and 0 bases from J, with 10 bases between. CDR3 length: 14 residues. CDR3 in amino acids: CASMTDHSNQPQHF. The CDR3 DNA follows: TGTGCCAGCATGACAGACCATAGCAATCAGCCCCAGCATTTT.

The sample holds a few counts of this clone. The V call is TRBV7-8, the J call TRBJ1-6; the match to TRBD1 covers 7 bases. Germline V lookup: CDR1 SGHVS, CDR2 FQNEAQ. J gave up 11 bases and V 3 bases, and 10 bases lay outside the gene matches. The CDR3 has 15 amino acids. As DNA, the CDR3 is TGTGCCAGCAGCTTTGGACAGGACCCTCCGACACCCCTCCACTTT. Amino acids: CASSFGQDPPTPLHF.

The chain couples TRBV27 to TRBJ2-7; weak D call: TRBD2 (7 bases). The V gene's germline CDR1 is MNHEY and CDR2 SMNVEV (reference sequence). Trimming stripped 7 bases from V and 2 bases from J, with 18 bases between. The CDR3 is made up of 15 amino acids. CDR3 DNA sequence: TGTGCCAGCAATCGGGGCGGGGGCTTAACCTACGAGCAGTACTTC. It is translated as CASNRGGGLTYEQYF.

The chain links TRBV6-5 to TRBJ1-4; the match to TRBD1 covers 9 bases. V dropped 5 bases and J dropped 6; count of bases not matched to a gene: 4. The CDR3 sequence is 14 residues long. Germline V gene data show CDR1 as MNHEY and CDR2 as SVGAGI. The CDR3 DNA reads TGTGCCAGCAGTCTCCGGGACAGGGATGAAAAACTGTTTTTT. Protein sequence: CASSLRDRDEKLFF.

The genes are TRBV6-5 and TRBJ2-5; 9 nucleotides align to TRBD1. V was pared by 6 bases and J by 5 bases, with 7 bases of the junction left unmatched. The CDR3 is 14 residues long. Germline assignment: CDR1 MNHEY and CDR2 SVGAGI. For the CDR3, the DNA is TGTGCCAGCAGCCGGACAGGGGCGCTCGAGACCCAGTACTTC. Amino acids: CASSRTGALETQYF.

CDR3 in DNA: TGCGCCAGCAGCCAAGATGGGGGTATGGAGCGGGTAAAAGAGACCCAGTACTTC. The encoded protein is CASSQDGGMERVKETQYF. V and J are TRBV4-1 and TRBJ2-5; possibly TRBD2 for D (6 bases). V dropped 0 bases and J dropped 3 bases, with 20 bases sitting between them. Germline V CDR1 and CDR2: MGHRA, YSYEKL. The length of the CDR3 is 18 residues.

The V gene is TRBV4-2, the J gene TRBJ2-2, with 11 positions matching TRBD2. Losses at the gene ends were 4 bases for V and 7 bases for J; bases not matched to a gene: 8. CDR3 length equals 16 residues. CDR1 is LGHNA, CDR2 YNFKEQ, per germline. The CDR3 region has the DNA TGTGCCAGCAGCCCTGTTAGCGGGGGGGCCCACGGGGAGCTGTTTTTT. Its protein is CASSPVSGGAHGELFF.

Comments on this clone: This CDR3 is also generated by other DNA sequences in the sample. The chain uses TRBV19 and TRBJ1-1; D is undetermined. This CDR3 has 13 amino acids. CDR1 is LNHDA and CDR2 is SQIVND in the germline V gene (reference sequence). Trimming stripped 1 base from V and 4 bases from J, with 7 bases between. CDR3 loop: CASSIGEGTEAFF. CDR3 bases: TGTGCCAGTAGTATAGGAGAGGGCACTGAAGCTTTCTTT.

The chain carries TRBV10-3 and TRBJ1-1; TRBD1 matches at 7 bases. The germline V gene has CDR1 ENHRY and CDR2 SYGVKD. The CDR3 consists of 13 residues. V was clipped by 5 bases and J by 5 bases; unmatched bases: 5. The chain's CDR3 is CAISFTGETEAFF. DNA for the CDR3: TGTGCCATCAGTTTCACAGGGGAAACTGAAGCTTTCTTT.

The chain recombines TRBV27 with TRBJ2-7; a weak D match, TRBD1 (5 bases). The CDR3 contains 14 residues. The germline gives CDR1 MNHEY, CDR2 SMNVEV (reference sequence). V lost 6 bases and J 7 bases, leaving 19 bases between the germline ends. The CDR3 here is CASSVRPRVREQYF. CDR3 DNA sequence: TGTGCCAGCAGCGTCAGACCCAGGGTGAGGGAGCAGTACTTC.

The rearrangement uses TRBV6-5 and TRBJ1-5, with 8 bases fitting TRBD1. Trimming cost V 6 bases and J 5 bases; bases outside gene matches: 3. CDR1 MNHEY and CDR2 SVGAGI come from the germline V gene. The CDR3 covers 13 residues. CDR3 nucleotides: TGTGCCAGCAGGAGACAGGGGCATCAGCCCCAGCATTTT. It yields the protein CASRRQGHQPQHF.

This clone was recorded once. This chain joins TRBV6-2 or TRBV6-3 and TRBJ1-1; 7 positions agree with TRBD1. The trim removed 5 bases at V and 4 bases at J, leaving 10 bases unmatched. There are 15 residues in the CDR3. Germline-derived CDR1 and CDR2 are MNHEY and SVGEGT. CDR3 protein: CASSRGQGLGTEAFF. In DNA, the CDR3 is TGTGCCAGCAGTAGGGGGCAGGGGTTGGGCACTGAAGCTTTCTTT.